The source of this T cell receptor beta chain is a study of shared clonotypes between healthy human individuals. The protocol was immunoSEQ multiplex PCR, while the TCRdb copy is restricted to in-frame clones and leaves out a portion. Of about 990,000 clones in the sample, approximately 78% were seen once. The CDR3 runs 13 residues. The junction had 3 bases not matched to a gene; V was cut back by 2 bases and J by 8 bases. In germline, CDR1 is KGHSH, CDR2 LQKENI. Material: memory CD4+ T cells from PBMCs. Noted subset: CD45RA-negative fraction. This chain links TRBV18 with TRBJ1-5; 7 positions agree with TRBD1. This clonotype was sampled from a man younger than 30 in good health. Some clones in this sample may be carry-over from other donors' samples. CDR3 sequence (DNA): TGTGCCAGCTCACCAGAAACAGGGGAGCCCCAGCATTTT. Translating gives CASSPETGEPQHF. Filled out from reference TRBV18 and TRBJ1-5, the complete variable domain reads NAGVMQNPRHLVRRRGQEARLRCSPMKGHSHVYWYRQLPEEGLKFMVYLQKENIIDESGMPKERFSAEFPKEGPSILRIQQVVRGDSAAYFCASSPETGEPQHFGDGTRLSIL.